The sequence of this T cell receptor (beta chain) was determined in a study of shared clonotypes between healthy human individuals. Whole-study context: Researchers assigned three CD4 naive, three CD4 memory, two CD8 naive and one CD8 memory plate to each donor. Study results and caveats: Even with large depth, rarefaction showed that sorted-subset sequencing was incomplete.

Germline V CDR1 and CDR2: SGHRS, YFSETQ. The CDR3 loop spans 16 amino acids. Trimming took 0 bases from V and 0 from J; bases not matched to a gene: 2. Adult Caucasians living in Nashville, Tennessee made up all of the donors. The study separated CD4+ cells into CD45RA+ naive and CD45RA-negative memory subsets. About this clone: Its matching antigen is unknown.

Produced via immunoSEQ multiplex PCR; TCRdb's table is partial and in-frame only. The table includes about 1 million clones, 65% to 75% detected once. The clonotype comes from a man between 18 and 29 years old in good health. The chain joins TRBV5-1 to TRBJ2-5; 10 bases are a match to TRBD2. Sequenced material: memory CD4+ T cells sorted from blood. The subset was: CD45RA-negative fraction. CDR3 loop: CASSLDSGGYQETQYF. The CDR3 DNA follows: TGCGCCAGCAGCTTGGATAGCGGGGGGTACCAAGAGACCCAGTACTTC.